The source of this T cell receptor beta chain is a study of radiotherapy plus CTLA-4 blockade in lung cancer. Study-wide findings and caveats: Radiotherapy plus ipilimumab was followed by expansion in blood of tumor-derived TCR clones.

Focal radiation with ipilimumab CTLA-4 blockade was given to patients with chemo-refractory metastatic non-small-cell lung cancer. Assay: immunoSEQ multiplex PCR; the TCRdb copy retains only in-frame clones and omits some. Of 40,000 to 50,000 clones listed, 82% are singletons. Regarding this clone: What it recognizes is unknown.

The V and J ends lost 3 bases and 2 bases respectively, with 10 bases between them. Looked up from germline, CDR1 is MDHEN and CDR2 is SYDVKM. The CDR3 is 15 residues long. This rearrangement joins TRBV28 to TRBJ2-2; D unresolved. The starting material was peripheral blood, obtained from a patient treated with radiotherapy plus ipilimumab. This TCR was sampled from a human donor with non-small cell lung cancer who had stable disease on radiotherapy plus ipilimumab. CDR3 nucleotide sequence: TGTGCCAGCAGTTTCGTTACACCAAACACCGGGGAGCTGTTTTTT. This gives the protein CASSFVTPNTGELFF. The full variable domain, rest sourced from reference TRBV28 and TRBJ2-2, is DVKVTQSSRYLVKRTGEKVFLECVQDMDHENMFWYRQDPGLGLRLIYFSYDVKMKEKGDIPEGYSVSREKKERFSLILESASTNQTSMYLCASSFVTPNTGELFFGEGSRLTVL.